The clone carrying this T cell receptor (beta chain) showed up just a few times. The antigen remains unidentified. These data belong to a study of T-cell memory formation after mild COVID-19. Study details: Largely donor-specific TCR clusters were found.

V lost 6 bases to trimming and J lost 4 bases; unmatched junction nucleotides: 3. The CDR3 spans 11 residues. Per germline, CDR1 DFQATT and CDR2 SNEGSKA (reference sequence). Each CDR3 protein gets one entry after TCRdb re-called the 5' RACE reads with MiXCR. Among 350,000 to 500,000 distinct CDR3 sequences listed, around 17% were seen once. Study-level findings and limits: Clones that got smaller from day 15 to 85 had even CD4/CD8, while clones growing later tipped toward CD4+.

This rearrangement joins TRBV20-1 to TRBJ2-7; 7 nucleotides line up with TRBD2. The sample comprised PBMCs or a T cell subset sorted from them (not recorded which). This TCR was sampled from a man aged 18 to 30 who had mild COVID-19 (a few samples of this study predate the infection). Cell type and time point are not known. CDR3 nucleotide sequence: TGCAGTGCGCTAGCGGAATACGAGCAGTACTTC. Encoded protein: CSALAEYEQYF.